Each of the 30 T cell receptor beta chains below was sequenced from the same sample in a study of shared clonotypes between healthy human individuals. Here immunoSEQ multiplex PCR was the method, and the copy in TCRdb shows in-frame clones only, minus some. The repertoire includes a few million clones, roughly 95% of them detected once, and approximately 1.7% sits in the top ten. Naive CD8 populations comprised CD45RO-negative cells positively selected for CCR7, excluding terminally differentiated effector memory CD45RA+ cells. Material for sequencing was naive CD8+ T cells from PBMCs. The receptors were sampled from a man younger than 35 in good health. Some clones in this sample may be carry-over from other donors' samples.

The rearrangement joins TRBV19 to TRBJ1-1; unclear D gene. The germline V gene encodes CDR1 LNHDA and CDR2 SQIVND (reference sequence). The CDR3 is 12 amino acids. V shed 3 bases and J shed 5 bases, with 7 bases lying between them. The CDR3 region is CASSMRITEAFF. The CDR3 DNA reads as TGTGCCAGTAGTATGAGGATAACTGAAGCTTTCTTT. The variable domain in full, with the rest retrieved from reference TRBV19 and TRBJ1-1, is DGGITQSPKYLFRKEGQNVTLSCEQNLNHDAMYWYRQDPGQGLRLIYYSQIVNDFQKGDIAEGYSVSREKKESFPLTVTSAQKNPTAFYLCASSMRITEAFFGQGTRLTVV.

Concerning this clone itself: Other DNA sequences in this sample translate to the same CDR3. V usage is TRBV28 and J usage is TRBJ2-1; TRBD2 matches 7 bases. CDR3 length equals 16 residues. V trimming: 6 bases; J trimming: 0 bases; junction bases outside the gene matches: 8. CDR1 and CDR2 (germline): MDHEN, SYDVKM. DNA of the CDR3: TGTGCCAGCAGCCTCCTTGGCGGGAGCTCCTACAATGAGCAGTTCTTC. Its protein product is CASSLLGGSSYNEQFF.

This clone has a single count. As DNA, the CDR3 is TGCGCCAGCAGCTTGGCCTTTATGGCCCACGAGCAGTACTTC. Translating gives CASSLAFMAHEQYF. This chain links TRBV5-1 with TRBJ2-7; D gene ambiguous. Per germline, CDR1 SGHRS and CDR2 YFSETQ. V gave up 0 bases and J gave up 5 bases, with 12 bases separating them. The CDR3 length is 14 residues.

The V gene is TRBV9, the J gene TRBJ1-2; the match to TRBD1 covers 8 bases. CDR1 and CDR2 (germline): SGDLS, YYNGEE. The CDR3 is made up of 15 amino acids. The trim removed 0 bases at V and 1 base at J, leaving 2 bases unmatched. The CDR3 DNA sequence: TGTGCCAGCAGCGTAGGGACAGGGTATAACTATGGCTACACCTTC. It yields the protein CASSVGTGYNYGYTF.

This clone was recorded a few times. This chain joins TRBV4-2 and TRBJ1-1; D remains unclear. This CDR3 region has 13 residues. V gave up 1 base and J gave up 5 bases, with 8 bases separating them. Germline CDR1 is LGHNA and CDR2 is YNFKEQ. DNA for the CDR3: TGTGCCAGCAGCCAAGTGATAGGTACTGAAGCTTTCTTT. Protein: CASSQVIGTEAFF.

This clone was detected only once. This chain joins TRBV4-1 and TRBJ2-7; no firm D call. V was trimmed by 4 bases and J by 0 bases, leaving 16 bases between them. The germline CDR1 and CDR2 sequences are MGHRA and YSYEKL. This CDR3 has 16 amino acids. The CDR3 spells CASSLGYSALSYEQYF. CDR3 coding DNA: TGCGCCAGCAGCCTAGGTTACAGTGCGCTCTCCTACGAGCAGTACTTC.

The rearrangement links TRBV7-3 to TRBJ2-3, with 11 bases fitting TRBD2. Germline trimming cut 0 bases from V and 2 bases from J; bases unmatched to any gene: 4. The CDR3 loop spans 17 amino acids. The germline CDR1 and CDR2 sequences are SGHTA and FQGTGA. CDR3 protein: CASSLTPTSGNTDTQYF. In DNA, the CDR3 is TGTGCCAGCAGCTTAACTCCGACTAGCGGGAACACAGATACGCAGTATTTT.

The chain uses TRBV6-1 and TRBJ1-5; 7 bases are a match to TRBD1. Losses at the gene ends were 6 bases for V and 4 bases for J; bases not matched to a gene: 9. Germline-derived CDR1 and CDR2 are MNHNS and SASEGT. The CDR3 runs 15 residues. CDR3: CASRVGTAPNQPQHF. The CDR3, as DNA: TGTGCCAGCAGAGTCGGGACAGCCCCAAATCAGCCCCAGCATTTT.

As concerns this clone: The identical CDR3 is also encoded by other nucleotide sequences in the sample. The chain uses TRBV5-1 and TRBJ2-1; 9 bases are shared with TRBD1. The germline gives CDR1 SGHRS, CDR2 YFSETQ. The CDR3 is 14 amino acids. The junction had 4 bases not matched to a gene; V was cut back by 2 bases and J by 7 bases. This CDR3 reads CASSFGTGWNEQFF. The CDR3 DNA sequence: TGCGCCAGCAGCTTCGGGACAGGGTGGAATGAGCAGTTCTTC.

This clone showed up just once. The genes are TRBV18 and TRBJ2-1; the match to TRBD2 covers 10 bases. Unmatched junction bases numbered 5, after V lost 5 bases and J lost 4 bases. There are 15 residues in the CDR3. Germline V gene sequence: CDR1 KGHSH, CDR2 LQKENI. CDR3 region: CASSVGTSVYNEQFF. The CDR3 DNA follows: TGTGCCAGCTCAGTTGGGACTAGCGTATACAATGAGCAGTTCTTC.

This chain connects TRBV28 to TRBJ2-7; 12 bases align to TRBD2. This CDR3 has 16 amino acids. Losses at the gene ends were 6 bases for V and 6 bases for J; bases not matched to a gene: 12. Germline CDR1 is MDHEN and CDR2 is SYDVKM. CDR3 coding DNA: TGTGCCAGCAGACCCAGCCTAGCGGGAGGGCCTATCGAGCAGTACTTC. It yields the protein CASRPSLAGGPIEQYF.

The chain combines TRBV4-3 with TRBJ1-5; D is unclear. The CDR3 spans 15 residues. V shed 1 base and J shed 4 bases, with 11 bases lying between them. The germline CDR1 and CDR2 sequences are LGHNA and YSLEER. The CDR3 is CASSQVVGENQPQHF. CDR3 nucleotides: TGCGCCAGCAGCCAAGTTGTGGGCGAGAATCAGCCCCAGCATTTT.

CDR3 region: CASSLRLAGVYETQYF. The CDR3 nucleotides are TGTGCCAGCAGCTTGAGGCTAGCGGGAGTTTATGAGACCCAGTACTTC. This chain uses TRBV5-6 with TRBJ2-5; 10 bases agree with TRBD2. CDR1 is SGHDT and CDR2 is YYEEEE in the germline V gene. The junction had 8 bases not matched to a gene; V was cut back by 1 base and J by 5 bases. The CDR3 spans 16 residues. The full variable domain, completed using reference TRBV5-6 and TRBJ2-5, is DAGVTQSPTHLIKTRGQQVTLRCSPKSGHDTVSWYQQALGQGPQFIFQYYEEEERQRGNFPDRFSGHQFPNYSSELNVNALLLGDSALYLCASSLRLAGVYETQYFGPGTRLLVL.

V and J are TRBV4-3 and TRBJ1-5, with D perhaps TRBD1 (6 bases). Per germline, CDR1 LGHNA and CDR2 YSLEER. Trimming took 3 bases from V and 3 from J, leaving 15 bases between them. This CDR3 comprises 16 residues. The CDR3 reads CASSQRHGQHNQPQHF. In nucleotides, the CDR3 is TGCGCCAGCAGCCAGCGGCACGGACAGCACAATCAGCCCCAGCATTTT.

V and J are TRBV27 and TRBJ2-7, with D tentatively TRBD2 (5 bases). V lost 6 bases to trimming and J lost 1 base, with 19 bases between them. Germline CDR1 is MNHEY and CDR2 is SMNVEV (reference sequence). CDR3 length: 16 residues. CDR3 coding DNA: TGTGCCAGCAGGACGCTGGGGAAGGGAGAGTCCTACGAGCAGTACTTC. The encoded protein is CASRTLGKGESYEQYF.

This clone was counted a single time. The J gene is TRBJ2-5, the V gene TRBV27, with 7 nucleotides matching TRBD2. Unmatched junction bases numbered 7, after V lost 4 bases and J lost 5 bases. Germline V gene lookup returns CDR1 MNHEY and CDR2 SMNVEV (reference sequence). CDR3 length: 14 residues. The CDR3 bases are TGTGCCAGCAGTTCGGGATGGGAGGGGGAGACCCAGTACTTC. It is translated as CASSSGWEGETQYF.

This sequence joins TRBV6-1 and TRBJ2-1; D not certain. Germline V gene sequence: CDR1 MNHNS, CDR2 SASEGT. The germline V and J ends were trimmed by 6 bases and 8 bases, with 5 bases remaining between them. The CDR3 is 10 amino acids. The CDR3: CASRAHEQFF. The CDR3 nucleotides are TGTGCCAGCAGGGCCCATGAGCAGTTCTTC.

CDR3 residues: CASSLGLRLAESSYNEQFF. Here the CDR3 DNA reads TGCGCCAGCAGCTTGGGCCTTCGGCTAGCGGAGAGCTCCTACAATGAGCAGTTCTTC. This chain joins TRBV5-1 and TRBJ2-1, with TRBD2 matching over 7 bases. CDR1 SGHRS and CDR2 YFSETQ come from the germline V gene. The CDR3 has 19 amino acids. The junction had 12 bases not matched to a gene; V was cut back by 0 bases and J by 0 bases.

The V and J genes are TRBV7-9 and TRBJ1-1; D is possibly TRBD1 (5 bases). V was cut by 10 bases and J by 6 bases, with 24 bases left in between. The CDR3 has 15 amino acids. Germline V gene sequence: CDR1 SEHNR, CDR2 FQNEAQ (reference sequence). CDR3 DNA sequence: TGTGCCACCTGGCCCTTGTCGGGCAGGGATGCTGAAGCTTTCTTT. Protein sequence: CATWPLSGRDAEAFF.

V gene TRBV11-2 combines with J gene TRBJ2-5, with TRBD1 matching over 8 bases. CDR1 SGHAT and CDR2 FQNNGV come from the germline V gene. The CDR3 runs to 14 residues. V was pared by 5 bases and J by 12 bases, with 14 bases of the junction left unmatched. As DNA, the CDR3 is TGTGCCAGCAGCAACAATAGTCGGGCAGGGGGCGAGTACTTC. It is translated as CASSNNSRAGGEYF. Full variable domain (missing parts from reference TRBV11-2 and TRBJ2-5): EAGVAQSPRYKIIEKRQSVAFWCNPISGHATLYWYQQILGQGPKLLIQFQNNGVVDDSQLPKDRFSAERLKGVDSTLKIQPAKLEDSAVYLCASSNNSRAGGEYFGPGTRLLVL.

This chain links TRBV28 with TRBJ2-7, with a weak D call TRBD1 (5 bases). CDR3 length: 17 residues. The germline V gene has CDR1 MDHEN and CDR2 SYDVKM. V was pared by 6 bases and J by 3 bases, with 24 bases between. The CDR3 sequence is CASSERLHPTGNYEQYF. CDR3 coding DNA: TGTGCCAGCAGCGAACGCCTTCACCCAACAGGTAACTACGAGCAGTACTTC.

The chain links TRBV5-1 to TRBJ1-1; possible D gene TRBD1, 5 bases. This CDR3 has 17 residues. Germline V lookup: CDR1 SGHRS, CDR2 YFSETQ. V was shortened by 0 bases and J by 1 base, with 16 bases between the two germline ends. The CDR3: CASSLVTDTLPNTEAFF. The CDR3 nucleotides are TGCGCCAGCAGCTTGGTCACGGACACCTTACCGAACACTGAAGCTTTCTTT.

V gene TRBV28 combines with J gene TRBJ2-7; the match to TRBD2 covers 12 bases. Germline V CDR1 and CDR2: MDHEN, SYDVKM. V dropped 4 bases and J dropped 4; count of bases not matched to a gene: 17. The CDR3 is 19 amino acids. The CDR3 here is CASSSARRLAGVGFYEQYF. The CDR3 bases are TGTGCCAGCAGTTCAGCTCGGCGACTAGCGGGAGTGGGCTTTTACGAGCAGTACTTC.

The chain uses TRBV7-9 and TRBJ2-7; D unclear. The CDR3 length is 13 residues. Trimming stripped 2 bases from V and 4 bases from J, with 9 bases between. Per germline, CDR1 SEHNR and CDR2 FQNEAQ (reference sequence). The CDR3 reads CASSLSSTYEQYF. CDR3 bases: TGTGCCAGCAGCTTAAGCTCCACATACGAGCAGTACTTC.

The CDR3 nucleotides read TGTGCCAGCAGCGGACACGGGACTAGCGGATTTACTCCTCGGGGGGAGCTGTTTTTT. Its protein product is CASSGHGTSGFTPRGELFF. The J gene is TRBJ2-2, the V gene TRBV9; 11 bases match TRBD2. Germline-derived CDR1 and CDR2 are SGDLS and YYNGEE. The CDR3 length is 19 residues. Trimming at V came to 3 bases and at J to 8 bases, leaving 18 bases not matched to a gene.

Written as DNA, the CDR3 is TGTGCCAGCAGTTTTATTGGGGCCAGCAATCAGCCCCAGCATTTT. Amino acid sequence: CASSFIGASNQPQHF. The chain joins TRBV27 to TRBJ1-5; perhaps TRBD1 as D (5 bases). Germline loops: CDR1 MNHEY, CDR2 SMNVEV (reference sequence). The CDR3 covers 15 residues. The V end lost 3 bases, the J end lost 1 base, and 10 bases lay between the germline ends.

This chain joins TRBV7-8 and TRBJ2-1; 9 nucleotides line up with TRBD2. CDR3 size: 16 residues. Looked up from germline, CDR1 is SGHVS and CDR2 is FQNEAQ. Trimming at V came to 2 bases and at J to 7 bases, leaving 9 bases not matched to a gene. The chain's CDR3 is CASSLMGGRAGNEQFF. CDR3 DNA sequence: TGTGCCAGCAGCTTAATGGGCGGGAGGGCCGGGAATGAGCAGTTCTTC.

This rearrangement joins TRBV19 to TRBJ2-1; tentatively, D is TRBD2 (7 bases). V lost 3 bases, J lost 4 bases, and 13 bases lay in between. Germline loops: CDR1 LNHDA, CDR2 SQIVND (reference sequence). CDR3 size: 15 residues. This chain's CDR3 is CASSIPRGGYNEQFF. The CDR3 bases are TGTGCCAGTAGTATCCCCAGGGGAGGGTACAATGAGCAGTTCTTC. The full variable domain, rest sourced from reference TRBV19 and TRBJ2-1, is DGGITQSPKYLFRKEGQNVTLSCEQNLNHDAMYWYRQDPGQGLRLIYYSQIVNDFQKGDIAEGYSVSREKKESFPLTVTSAQKNPTAFYLCASSIPRGGYNEQFFGPGTRLTVL.

This clone was seen once. The chain employs TRBV7-9 and TRBJ2-3; TRBD1 or TRBD2 may be the D gene (5 bases each). The CDR3 covers 16 residues. Between the trimmed V and J ends, which lost 6 bases and 2 bases, there was a span of 18 bases. Germline V lookup: CDR1 SEHNR, CDR2 FQNEAQ (reference sequence). The CDR3 spells CASRPPGTTHTDTQYF. The CDR3, as DNA: TGTGCCAGCAGGCCCCCCGGGACCACGCACACAGATACGCAGTATTTT.

V gene TRBV29-1 combines with J gene TRBJ2-1; D unclear. V was cut by 5 bases and J by 2 bases, with 10 bases left in between. The CDR3 is 13 residues long. The germline V gene encodes CDR1 SQVTM and CDR2 ANQGSEA. CDR3 sequence (DNA): TGCAGCGTTTTCTTGGGCCCCTACAATGAGCAGTTCTTC. It translates to CSVFLGPYNEQFF.